A selection of T cell receptor beta chains follows, all from one sample in a study of T cell changes during pregnancy in multiple sclerosis. Data came from immunoSEQ multiplex PCR; TCRdb stores just in-frame clones and leaves some out. The sample holds fewer than 40,000 clones; 90% to 95% are singletons and the top ten take about 0.8%. Specimen: CD4+ T cells from peripheral blood mononuclear cells, collected in the third trimester of pregnancy. These receptors all stem from a female donor with multiple sclerosis, enrolled in a pregnancy study. CDR3s include the opening cysteine and the closing phenylalanine or tryptophan. Each record gives: D gene, J gene, V gene, clone size, CDR3 DNA, CDR3 protein. The D gene is left open where the match is weak. Size tells how often a clone was seen (once, few, many) or the class of an expanded clone, and some rows leave it out.

D: -
J: TRBJ1-5
V: TRBV25-1
size: -
DNA: TGTGCCAGCAGTGAGTACGGGAGCAATCAGCCCCAGCATTTT
CDR3: CASSEYGSNQPQHF

D: TRBD1
J: TRBJ1-2
V: TRBV5-6
size: -
DNA: TGTGCCAGCAGCTCAAAGACAGGGGGCGTTTATGGCTACACCTTC
CDR3: CASSSKTGGVYGYTF

D: -
J: TRBJ1-1
V: TRBV9
size: -
DNA: TGTGCCAGCAGCCTGCGACACCGTGGAACTGAAGCTTTCTTT
CDR3: CASSLRHRGTEAFF

D: TRBD1
J: TRBJ2-7
V: TRBV5-1
size: -
DNA: TGCGCCAGCAGTGGACAGGGCTACGAGCAGTACTTC
CDR3: CASSGQGYEQYF

D: TRBD1
J: TRBJ2-7
V: TRBV28
size: -
DNA: TGTGCCAGCAGTCCCCAAGGGGGCAGATCAAACTTCTACGAGCAGTACTTC
CDR3: CASSPQGGRSNFYEQYF

D: TRBD1
J: TRBJ1-1
V: TRBV28
size: -
DNA: TGTGCCAGCAGTTGCGGCGGGACAGGCTGTGAAGCTTTCTTT
CDR3: CASSCGGTGCEAFF

D: -
J: TRBJ2-7
V: TRBV28
size: -
DNA: TGTGCCAGCAGTTTATTTTCGACAGCATCCTACGAGCAGTACTTC
CDR3: CASSLFSTASYEQYF

D: -
J: TRBJ1-2
V: TRBV11-2
size: -
DNA: TGTGCCAGCAGCTTAGGCCGGGATGGCTACACCTTC
CDR3: CASSLGRDGYTF

D: -
J: TRBJ2-2
V: TRBV18
size: -
DNA: TGTGCCAGCTCACCACTAGCGGCCGGGGAGCTGTTTTTT
CDR3: CASSPLAAGELFF

D: -
J: TRBJ1-4
V: TRBV7-8
size: -
DNA: TGTGCCAGCAGCGTTCAGGGCGCTAATGAAAAACTGTTTTTT
CDR3: CASSVQGANEKLFF

D: TRBD1
J: TRBJ2-1
V: TRBV5-1
size: -
DNA: TGCGCCAGCAGCTTGGGAGGGACAGGCGACTACAATGAGCAGTTCTTC
CDR3: CASSLGGTGDYNEQFF

D: -
J: TRBJ1-5
V: TRBV18
size: -
DNA: TGTGCCACCAGACGAGATGGACTGGGCGATCAGCCCCAGCATTTT
CDR3: CATRRDGLGDQPQHF

D: -
J: TRBJ2-2
V: TRBV9
size: -
DNA: TGTGCCAGCAGCGTAGATCCAGGGATCAACACCGGGGAGCTGTTTTTT
CDR3: CASSVDPGINTGELFF

D: TRBD1
J: TRBJ1-5
V: TRBV29-1
size: -
DNA: TGCAGCGTTCTGACAGGGGCCTCAAATCAGCCCCAGCATTTT
CDR3: CSVLTGASNQPQHF

D: -
J: TRBJ2-7
V: TRBV4-2
size: -
DNA: TGTGCCAGCAGCCAAGACCGGTGGAGCTCCTACGAGCAGTACTTC
CDR3: CASSQDRWSSYEQYF

D: TRBD2
J: TRBJ2-1
V: TRBV11-2
size: -
DNA: TGTGCCAGCAGCTTAGTGGGCGGGAGGATCCCCCAAGAGCAGTTCTTC
CDR3: CASSLVGGRIPQEQFF

D: -
J: TRBJ2-2
V: TRBV27
size: -
DNA: TGTGCCAGCAGTACCCGAGGGGGTAACACCGGGGAGCTGTTTTTT
CDR3: CASSTRGGNTGELFF

D: TRBD1
J: TRBJ2-1
V: TRBV27
size: -
DNA: TGTGCCAGCAGTTTATCCCTGTCCTACAGGGGGACCTACAATGAGCAGTTCTTC
CDR3: CASSLSLSYRGTYNEQFF

D: -
J: TRBJ2-7
V: TRBV18
size: -
DNA: TGTGCCAGCTCACCAGTGGGCGCAGGCCCCTACGAGCAGTACTTC
CDR3: CASSPVGAGPYEQYF

D: -
J: TRBJ1-4
V: TRBV29-1
size: -
DNA: TGCAGCGTTTTACAGGCAACTAATGAAAAACTGTTTTTT
CDR3: CSVLQATNEKLFF

D: -
J: TRBJ1-4
V: TRBV5-1
size: -
DNA: TGCGCCAGCAGCTTGGAGTTTGGCCAGGGTGGTGAAAAACTGTTTTTT
CDR3: CASSLEFGQGGEKLFF

D: -
J: TRBJ1-4
V: TRBV4-1
size: -
DNA: TGCGCCAGCAGCCAAGAATGGGAGGGTTGGAACGAAAAACTGTTTTTT
CDR3: CASSQEWEGWNEKLFF

D: TRBD1
J: TRBJ1-4
V: TRBV29-1
size: -
DNA: TGCAGCGCCCCCTGGACAGGAATTAATGAAAAACTGTTTTTT
CDR3: CSAPWTGINEKLFF

D: TRBD1
J: TRBJ2-5
V: TRBV14
size: -
DNA: TGTGCCAGCCTACAGGGGCCGCTTGAGACCCAGTACTTC
CDR3: CASLQGPLETQYF

D: TRBD2
J: TRBJ2-1
V: TRBV2
size: -
DNA: TGTGCCAGCAGTGAGTGGACTAGCGGGCTCTACAATGAGCAGTTCTTC
CDR3: CASSEWTSGLYNEQFF

D: TRBD1
J: TRBJ2-2
V: TRBV18
size: few
DNA: TGTGCCAGCTCATGGGACAGCACCGGGGAGCTGTTTTTT
CDR3: CASSWDSTGELFF

D: TRBD1
J: TRBJ1-1
V: TRBV5-6
size: -
DNA: TGTGCCAGCAGCTTGGGGGGGACAGGGTTTCCTGAAGCTTTCTTT
CDR3: CASSLGGTGFPEAFF

D: TRBD1
J: TRBJ1-1
V: TRBV29-1
size: -
DNA: TGCAGCGTCATGAAGACAGGGGCTTTCTTT
CDR3: CSVMKTGAFF

D: -
J: TRBJ2-1
V: TRBV13
size: -
DNA: TGTGCCAGCAGCTTACTGCCTAGCTCCTACAATGAGCAGTTCTTC
CDR3: CASSLLPSSYNEQFF

D: -
J: TRBJ1-1
V: TRBV7-3
size: -
DNA: TGTGCCAGCAGCTTAATTGGCCGTAACACTGAAGCTTTCTTT
CDR3: CASSLIGRNTEAFF

D: TRBD1
J: TRBJ2-1
V: TRBV28
size: -
DNA: TGTGCCAGCAGCCTTGGACAGGGTTCGCATGAGCAGTTCTTC
CDR3: CASSLGQGSHEQFF

D: -
J: TRBJ2-1
V: TRBV5-1
size: -
DNA: TGCGCCAGCAGCTCCCAGGGGCTGGGCTCCTACAATGAGCAGTTCTTC
CDR3: CASSSQGLGSYNEQFF

D: -
J: TRBJ1-1
V: TRBV30
size: -
DNA: TGTGCCTGGACCCCGCGAGGTCGTGGGGAAGCTTTCTTT
CDR3: CAWTPRGRGEAFF

D: -
J: TRBJ2-1
V: TRBV18
size: -
DNA: TGTGCCAGCTCCCTCACAGCGGACCCTTACAATGAGCAGTTCTTC
CDR3: CASSLTADPYNEQFF

D: TRBD2
J: TRBJ2-7
V: TRBV7-6
size: -
DNA: TGTGCCACCGCGGGGGGGGCGGGCCCCTCCTACGAGCAGTACTTC
CDR3: CATAGGAGPSYEQYF

D: TRBD1
J: TRBJ1-1
V: TRBV7-9
size: -
DNA: TGTGCCAGCAGCTTCGCCGGGACAGGGGGCACTGAAGCTTTCTTT
CDR3: CASSFAGTGGTEAFF

D: -
J: TRBJ2-1
V: TRBV5-4
size: -
DNA: TGTGCCAGCAGCTCCAGGACCCGGGGTGATCATGAGCAGTTCTTC
CDR3: CASSSRTRGDHEQFF

D: -
J: TRBJ1-4
V: TRBV5-5
size: -
DNA: TGTGCCAGCAGCTTGGAGTGGGGCAATGAAAAACTGTTTTTT
CDR3: CASSLEWGNEKLFF

D: TRBD2
J: TRBJ2-2
V: TRBV7-3
size: -
DNA: TGTGCCAGCAGTGTAGCGGGAGGAAACACCGGGGAGCTGTTTTTT
CDR3: CASSVAGGNTGELFF

D: TRBD1
J: TRBJ2-7
V: TRBV2
size: -
DNA: TGTGCCAGCAGTCCAGGGGGCACCCCACTCTACGAGCAGTACTTC
CDR3: CASSPGGTPLYEQYF

D: TRBD2
J: TRBJ2-7
V: TRBV28
size: -
DNA: TGTGCCAGCAGTTTGGCTAGCGGGAGGCCGGGCCAGTACTTC
CDR3: CASSLASGRPGQYF

D: -
J: TRBJ1-5
V: TRBV4-2
size: -
DNA: TGTGCCAGCAGCCAAGATTTGGGACATAACAATCAGCCCCAGCATTTT
CDR3: CASSQDLGHNNQPQHF

D: -
J: TRBJ2-1
V: TRBV7-2
size: -
DNA: TGTGCCAGCAGCTTAGTAGTTGTCAACAATGAGCAGTTCTTC
CDR3: CASSLVVVNNEQFF

D: -
J: TRBJ1-4
V: TRBV5-4
size: -
DNA: TGTGCCAGCAGCAAAACAGGAGCCGAAAAACTGTTTTTT
CDR3: CASSKTGAEKLFF

D: TRBD1
J: TRBJ1-2
V: TRBV15
size: -
DNA: TGTGCCACCAGCCGAGGACAGGGGGCGAGTGGCTACACCTTC
CDR3: CATSRGQGASGYTF

D: TRBD1
J: TRBJ2-4
V: TRBV4-1
size: once
DNA: TGCGCCAGCAGCCAAGAACACCCGAGGGACAGCCCCGTTAACAAAAACATTCAGTACTTC
CDR3: CASSQEHPRDSPVNKNIQYF

D: -
J: TRBJ2-7
V: TRBV28
size: -
DNA: TGTGCCAGCAGTCCTGGCCCCTTGTGGGAGCAGTACTTC
CDR3: CASSPGPLWEQYF

D: TRBD2
J: TRBJ2-1
V: TRBV19
size: -
DNA: TGTGCCAGTAGTATAGGACTAGCGGGAGGTCTCGGATCCTACAATGAGCAGTTCTTC
CDR3: CASSIGLAGGLGSYNEQFF

D: -
J: TRBJ1-3
V: TRBV5-1
size: -
DNA: TGCGCCAGCAGCCAGACTGGACAATCTGGAAACACCATATATTTT
CDR3: CASSQTGQSGNTIYF

D: TRBD1
J: TRBJ2-7
V: TRBV5-4
size: -
DNA: TGTGCCAGCAGCTCGGTTAGACAGGGGCCGAGGGAGCAGTACTTC
CDR3: CASSSVRQGPREQYF

D: -
J: TRBJ2-7
V: TRBV6-1
size: -
DNA: TGTGCCAGCAGTGGGCAGGGATACACCGAGCAGTACTTC
CDR3: CASSGQGYTEQYF

D: TRBD1
J: TRBJ2-3
V: TRBV18
size: few
DNA: TGTGCCAGCTCACGCGGACAGGGGGCAGATACGCAGTATTTT
CDR3: CASSRGQGADTQYF

D: -
J: TRBJ2-3
V: TRBV27
size: once
DNA: TGTGCCAGCAGTCAGGGGATAAGCGGGATTCGAAATACGCAGTATTTT
CDR3: CASSQGISGIRNTQYF

D: TRBD2
J: TRBJ2-1
V: TRBV11-2
size: -
DNA: TGTGCCAGCAGCTTGGGACTAGCGGGAGGTCGGTACAATGAGCAGTTCTTC
CDR3: CASSLGLAGGRYNEQFF

D: -
J: TRBJ1-1
V: TRBV6-5
size: -
DNA: TGTGCCAGCAGTTACGGGGCGACAGGGAACACTGAAGCTTTCTTT
CDR3: CASSYGATGNTEAFF

D: -
J: TRBJ2-1
V: TRBV5-1
size: -
DNA: TGCGCCAGCAGCCCCCCGGTTGACAATGAGCAGTTCTTC
CDR3: CASSPPVDNEQFF

D: TRBD2
J: TRBJ2-7
V: TRBV7-9
size: -
DNA: TGTGCCAGCAGCTTAGGCGGCGGGAGGAGCTCCTACGAGCAGTACTTC
CDR3: CASSLGGGRSSYEQYF

D: TRBD1
J: TRBJ1-5
V: TRBV10-3
size: -
DNA: TGTGCCATCAGTGAGGCCTCGACAGGGTTTGTCCAGCCCCAGCATTTT
CDR3: CAISEASTGFVQPQHF

D: TRBD1
J: TRBJ2-7
V: TRBV27
size: -
DNA: TGTGCCAGCAGTTACTCGGGACAGGGGGTTTACGAGCAGTACTTC
CDR3: CASSYSGQGVYEQYF

D: TRBD1
J: TRBJ1-2
V: TRBV11-2
size: -
DNA: TGTGCCAGCAGCGTAGTTCAGGGGGCGGACGGCTACACCTTC
CDR3: CASSVVQGADGYTF